One and the same sample provided the 24 T cell receptor beta chains below, sequenced in a study of blood T cell repertoires in COVID-19. Data came from immunoSEQ multiplex PCR; TCRdb stores just in-frame clones and leaves some out. The sample carries under 300,000 clones, 80% to 90% recorded once. Material for sequencing was peripheral blood. The receptors stem from a woman in her fifties or sixties who had recovered from COVID-19.

This chain joins TRBV21-1 and TRBJ1-5; whether TRBD1, the table's D call, matches the DNA was not checked. TRBV21-1 is an annotated pseudogene. The CDR3 has 17 residues. CDR3 in amino acids: CASAPGAGGDCDQPQHF. The CDR3 DNA sequence: TGTGCCAGCGCCCCAGGGGCAGGGGGCGATTGCGATCAGCCCCAGCATTTT.

V is TRBV6-2 or TRBV6-3 and J is TRBJ1-6, with no clear D. V lost 6 bases and J lost 8, with 8 bases in between. The CDR3 is 12 residues long. Germline V gives CDR1 MNHEY, CDR2 SVGEGT. CDR3 region: CASSPLYSPLHF. DNA of the CDR3: TGTGCCAGCAGCCCCTTATATTCACCCCTCCACTTT.

This chain joins TRBV28 and TRBJ2-3, with 8 bases fitting TRBD1. CDR1 MDHEN and CDR2 SYDVKM come from the germline V gene. This CDR3 contains 16 residues. Trimming cost V 5 bases and J 4 bases; bases outside gene matches: 11. In DNA, the CDR3 is TGTGCCAGCAGTCAGTCCGGGACAGGAGAGGCAGATACGCAGTATTTT. Protein: CASSQSGTGEADTQYF.

The chain carries TRBV7-3 and TRBJ2-7, with 7 bases matching TRBD2. Germline-derived CDR1 and CDR2 are SGHTA and FQGTGA. J was trimmed by 7 bases and V by 2 bases; bases with no gene match: 5. The CDR3 has 13 residues. The CDR3 is CASSLGGSGEQYF. The CDR3 nucleotides are TGTGCCAGCAGCTTAGGCGGGAGCGGAGAGCAGTACTTC.

This clone was recorded only once. The genes are TRBV2 and TRBJ1-1; D is perhaps TRBD1 (6 bases). Trimming cost V 3 bases and J 1 base, with 12 bases left between them. This CDR3 contains 15 residues. Germline V CDR1 and CDR2: SNHLY, FYNNEI. The CDR3 is CASSDLGAKNTEAFF. The CDR3 DNA follows: TGTGCCAGCAGTGACCTGGGGGCGAAGAACACTGAAGCTTTCTTT.

The J gene is TRBJ2-3, the V gene TRBV9; TRBD2 aligns across 14 bases. The V segment lost 0 bases and the J segment 5 bases; nucleotides outside the gene matches: 2. The CDR3 runs 16 residues. Looked up from germline, CDR1 is SGDLS and CDR2 is YYNGEE. CDR3 loop: CASSVETSGRVDTQYF. In DNA form, the CDR3 reads TGTGCCAGCAGCGTAGAGACTAGCGGGAGGGTAGATACGCAGTATTTT.

This chain joins TRBV7-9 and TRBJ1-6; 10 bases fit TRBD1. V was pared by 2 bases and J by 6 bases, with 1 base of the junction left unmatched. Germline V CDR1 and CDR2: SEHNR, FQNEAQ (reference sequence). The CDR3 length is 15 residues. CDR3 DNA: TGTGCCAGCAGCTTAAGGACAGGGGGTAATTCACCCCTCCACTTT. Residues: CASSLRTGGNSPLHF.

This chain links TRBV5-6 with TRBJ2-1, with D perhaps TRBD1 (5 bases). V shed 0 bases and J shed 8 bases, with 18 bases lying between them. This CDR3 comprises 16 residues. Germline CDR1 is SGHDT and CDR2 is YYEEEE. CDR3 region: CASSLVAGLVGDEQFF. The CDR3 DNA is TGTGCCAGCAGCTTGGTGGCAGGGCTAGTCGGCGATGAGCAGTTCTTC.

The chain couples TRBV4-3 to TRBJ2-3; D uncertain. Trimming took off 3 bases at V and 7 bases at J, with 14 bases between the two ends. This CDR3 has 14 residues. Germline V lookup: CDR1 LGHNA, CDR2 YSLEER. The CDR3 DNA reads TGCGCCAGCAGCCAGAAGCCGGTCGGGTATACGCAGTATTTT. Translation: CASSQKPVGYTQYF.

The chain links TRBV6-6 to TRBJ2-2; D gene uncertain. The CDR3 has 15 residues. Trimming removed 6 bases from V and 3 bases from J, with 14 bases in between. The V gene's germline CDR1 is MNHNY and CDR2 SVGAGI (reference sequence). CDR3: CASRPRLQDTGELFF. CDR3 nucleotides: TGTGCCAGCAGACCCAGATTACAAGACACCGGGGAGCTGTTTTTT.

This clone was observed a single time. V and J are TRBV7-6 and TRBJ2-1, with 9 bases lining up with TRBD1. V shed 1 base and J 3 bases; nucleotides not matched to a gene: 4. The germline CDR1 and CDR2 sequences are SGHVS and FNYEAQ. The CDR3 sequence is 16 residues long. CDR3 sequence (DNA): TGTGCCAGCAGCTTAGGGGGGACAGGGAGCTACAATGAGCAGTTCTTC. Protein product: CASSLGGTGSYNEQFF. Using reference TRBV7-6 and TRBJ2-1 for the parts outside the CDR3, the full variable domain is GAGVSQSPRYKVTKRGQDVALRCDPISGHVSLYWYRQALGQGPEFLTYFNYEAQQDKSGLPNDRFSAERPEGSISTLTIQRTEQRDSAMYRCASSLGGTGSYNEQFFGPGTRLTVL.

The J gene is TRBJ2-7, the V gene TRBV11-2; TRBD2 matches 7 bases. Per the germline V gene, CDR1 is SGHAT and CDR2 is FQNNGV. V gave up 0 bases and J gave up 2 bases; unmatched junction bases: 7. This CDR3 region has 16 residues. CDR3 sequence: CASSLDDPGGTYEQYF. CDR3 in DNA: TGTGCCAGCAGCTTAGATGATCCGGGGGGAACCTACGAGCAGTACTTC. The full variable domain, rest sourced from reference TRBV11-2 and TRBJ2-7, is EAGVAQSPRYKIIEKRQSVAFWCNPISGHATLYWYQQILGQGPKLLIQFQNNGVVDDSQLPKDRFSAERLKGVDSTLKIQPAKLEDSAVYLCASSLDDPGGTYEQYFGPGTRLTVT.

The chain employs TRBV7-3 and TRBJ2-3, with 12 bases identical to TRBD2. The CDR3 contains 16 residues. After removal of 5 bases from V and 1 base from J, the junction contained 4 bases not matched to a gene. Germline V gives CDR1 SGHTA, CDR2 FQGTGA. In DNA, the CDR3 is TGTGCCAGCAGCACTCGACTAGCGGGGGGCACAGATACGCAGTATTTT. Translating it yields CASSTRLAGGTDTQYF.

In DNA form, the CDR3 reads TGTGCCAGCAGCCAAGAGCGGGGGGCCTCAGATACGCAGTATTTT. Encoded protein: CASSQERGASDTQYF. The J gene is TRBJ2-3, the V gene TRBV2; the match to TRBD2 covers 9 bases. V lost 6 bases and J lost 4; bases outside the gene matches: 8. CDR3 length equals 15 residues. CDR1 SNHLY and CDR2 FYNNEI come from the germline V gene.

V is TRBV4-3 and J is TRBJ2-3; TRBD2 aligns across 8 bases. The CDR3 runs 18 residues. The junction had 10 bases not matched to a gene; V was cut back by 0 bases and J by 2 bases. In germline, CDR1 is LGHNA, CDR2 YSLEER. The CDR3 DNA is TGCGCCAGCAGCCAAGATTGGAGCGGGGGCGCCCTCACAGATACGCAGTATTTT. It translates to CASSQDWSGGALTDTQYF.

This clone appeared once. The chain links TRBV25-1 to TRBJ2-7, with TRBD2 identical over 7 bases. The V segment lost 0 bases and the J segment 5 bases; nucleotides outside the gene matches: 7. The CDR3 loop spans 15 amino acids. Germline lookup yields CDR1 MGHDK and CDR2 SYGVNS. The CDR3 here is CASSEYWGEGDEQYF. For the CDR3, the DNA is TGTGCCAGCAGTGAATACTGGGGGGAGGGCGACGAGCAGTACTTC.

The rearrangement joins TRBV30 to TRBJ2-7, with unresolved D. The germline V and J ends were trimmed by 0 bases and 3 bases, with 9 bases remaining between them. From germline, CDR1 is GTSNPN and CDR2 SVGIG (reference sequence). This CDR3 is built from 13 residues. The CDR3, as DNA: TGTGCCTGGAGTGTAAGTAACAGCTACGAGCAGTACTTC. Protein sequence: CAWSVSNSYEQYF.

This chain links TRBV2 with TRBJ2-5, with D unresolved. The CDR3 is 13 residues long. Germline values: CDR1 SNHLY, CDR2 FYNNEI. V was shortened by 0 bases and J by 7 bases, with 9 bases between the two germline ends. DNA for the CDR3: TGTGCCAGCAGTGAAGCGGCGAGAGGGACCCAGTACTTC. Amino acid sequence: CASSEAARGTQYF. Combining the CDR3 with reference TRBV2 and TRBJ2-5 gives the whole variable domain EPEVTQTPSHQVTQMGQEVILRCVPISNHLYFYWYRQILGQKVEFLVSFYNNEISEKSEIFDDQFSVERPDGSNFTLKIRSTKLEDSAMYFCASSEAARGTQYFGPGTRLLVL.

The chain uses TRBV7-9 and TRBJ2-1, with 11 bases that match TRBD2. Germline lookup yields CDR1 SEHNR and CDR2 FQNEAQ (reference sequence). With 3 bases clipped from V and 8 bases from J, the junction kept 3 bases outside the gene matches. The CDR3 sequence is 14 residues long. In DNA form, the CDR3 reads TGTGCCAGCAGCTTGCTAGCGGGAGGCTATGAGCAGTTCTTC. The encoded protein is CASSLLAGGYEQFF. The whole variable domain, filled in from reference TRBV7-9 and TRBJ2-1, reads DTGVSQNPRHKITKRGQNVTFRCDPISEHNRLYWYRQTLGQGPEFLTYFQNEAQLEKSRLLSDRFSAERPKGSFSTLEIQRTEQGDSAMYLCASSLLAGGYEQFFGPGTRLTVL.

The chain recombines TRBV12-3 or TRBV12-4 with TRBJ1-1; D is perhaps TRBD1 (5 bases). This CDR3 is built from 13 residues. V was cut by 3 bases and J by 6 bases, with 11 bases left in between. CDR3 DNA: TGTGCCAGCAGTTTGATCGGGGGGGCTGAAGCTTTCTTT. This encodes CASSLIGGAEAFF.

This clone was seen more than once but under ten times. This rearrangement joins TRBV7-2 to TRBJ2-5, with TRBD2 as a possible D gene (6 bases). The V and J ends lost 1 base and 0 bases respectively, with 18 bases between them. The germline V gene encodes CDR1 SGHTA and CDR2 FQGNSA. The CDR3 length is 18 residues. DNA for the CDR3: TGTGCCAGCAGCTTAGAGGTCTCGGGCGGGACGTACCAAGAGACCCAGTACTTC. This translates into CASSLEVSGGTYQETQYF.

The chain is built from TRBV5-4 and TRBJ2-1; TRBD2 aligns across 7 bases. J gave up 9 bases and V 1 base, and 4 bases lay outside the gene matches. This CDR3 region has 13 residues. The V gene's germline CDR1 is SGHNT and CDR2 YYREEE (reference sequence). The CDR3 region has the DNA TGTGCCAGCAGCTTGAGGCGGGGGACTGAGCAGTTCTTC. This gives the protein CASSLRRGTEQFF.

This chain joins TRBV2 and TRBJ2-7; D is unresolved. CDR3 length equals 12 residues. V lost 6 bases to trimming and J lost 3 bases, with 9 bases between them. Looked up from germline, CDR1 is SNHLY and CDR2 is FYNNEI. The DNA of the CDR3 is TGTGCCAGCAGCTCACTACGCTACGAGCAGTACTTC. Translation gives CASSSLRYEQYF.

This clone has a single count. The chain joins TRBV5-1 to TRBJ1-6; perhaps TRBD1 as D (6 bases). There are 15 residues in the CDR3. Germline V gene data show CDR1 as SGHRS and CDR2 as YFSETQ. V was pared by 0 bases and J by 7 bases, with 11 bases between. The CDR3 reads CASSLEQGGNSPLHF. CDR3 sequence (DNA): TGCGCCAGCAGCTTGGAACAGGGTGGGAATTCACCCCTCCACTTT. Full variable domain (missing parts from reference TRBV5-1 and TRBJ1-6): KAGVTQTPRYLIKTRGQQVTLSCSPISGHRSVSWYQQTPGQGLQFLFEYFSETQRNKGNFPGRFSGRQFSNSRSEMNVSTLELGDSALYLCASSLEQGGNSPLHFGNGTRLTVT.